This T cell receptor beta chain was sequenced for a study of blood T cell repertoires in COVID-19. Study-wide background: Spain, Italy and the United States supplied samples that represented acute and convalescent COVID-19.

V lost 4 bases to trimming and J lost 5 bases; unmatched junction nucleotides: 11. The CDR3 has 15 residues. Germline-derived CDR1 and CDR2 are SGHDT and YYEEEE. Recruits, aged about 18 to 100 years, lived in around 24 US areas. The study assigned cohorts using participant-reported clinical history. TCRdb keeps only in-frame clones here, not all; method: immunoSEQ multiplex PCR. The data hold approximately 250,000 clones, with more than 85% observed a single time. The source of this sequence is a middle-aged man who had been exposed to COVID-19. Sequencing was done on a sample of PBMCs or T cells enriched from blood (not recorded which). The gene calls are TRBV5-6 and TRBJ1-1; 7 bases line up with TRBD1. CDR3 sequence (DNA): TGTGCCAGCAGCCAGCTTACAGGGGTCGGAACTGAAGCTTTCTTT. Translation gives CASSQLTGVGTEAFF.